Following are 2 T cell receptor beta chains from one sample sequenced in a study of human T cells and chemical hapten exposure (dated by TCRdb to the early 2020s). The time point label here, explained by the study, means: pre-sensitization, week 0. The label giving this sample's treatment or condition can be read as: therapeutic diphenylcyclopropenone sensitization with weekly scalp DPC. The method was RACE. The reads were generated on a NextSeq 500. The raw public reads went through TCRdb reprocessing: fastp at Q25, MiXCR clone calling, in-frame beta chains kept. Identical CDR3 proteins give one entry, which carries the most common genes and DNA. In all, the sample holds roughly 110,000 distinct CDR3 sequences, and around 12% of those were seen once. Jointly, the top ten make up over 1.5% of the sample. Sequenced here: whole blood, sampled in connection with sensitization to the hapten diphenylcyclopropenone (DPC). These receptors were obtained from a woman aged 50 to 60 with alopecia areata. Some clones in this sample may be carry-over from other donors' samples.

The V call is TRBV29-1, the J call TRBJ2-7, with a tentative D call TRBD2 (5 bases). The CDR3 covers 14 residues. V shed 0 bases and J shed 5 bases, with 14 bases lying between them. Germline CDR1 SQVTM, CDR2 ANQGSEA. In DNA form, the CDR3 reads TGCAGCGTTGAAGATCCCCGGACGAGGGACGAGCAGTACTTC. It codes for CSVEDPRTRDEQYF.

The table lists this clonotype with a few counts. The chain links TRBV28 to TRBJ1-2, with no clear D. Trimming pared 1 base from V and 2 bases from J, leaving 5 bases between. Germline assignment: CDR1 MDHEN and CDR2 SYDVKM. CDR3 size: 13 residues. CDR3 in amino acids: CASSLYKNYGYTF. The CDR3 DNA is TGTGCCAGCAGTTTATACAAGAACTATGGCTACACCTTC.